Below, 12 T cell receptor beta chains from the same sample are listed, as sequenced in a study of PD-1 blockade in classical Hodgkin lymphoma. Sequenced by immunoSEQ multiplex PCR; TCRdb stores in-frame clones only, minus some. The sample holds 45,000 to 60,000 clones, nearly 80% seen once. Time point of the sample: cycle 4 day 1 (C4D1), after less than 7 weeks of nivolumab. No patient escaped relapse after autologous stem cell transplantation, and brentuximab vedotin exposure varied. Sequencing used peripheral blood mononuclear cells (PBMCs), obtained before the fourth cycle of nivolumab. These receptors all stem from a human donor with classical Hodgkin lymphoma.

A word on this clone: Within the sample, other DNA sequences also encode this same CDR3. This chain joins TRBV7-2 and TRBJ2-1, with no clear D. The CDR3 totals 13 residues. V lost 1 base and J lost 7, with 8 bases in between. In germline, CDR1 is SGHTA, CDR2 FQGNSA. The CDR3 region is CASSLEAENEQFF. The CDR3 nucleotides read TGTGCCAGCAGCTTAGAAGCAGAAAATGAGCAGTTCTTC.

This CDR3 reads CASSLWTEANYGYTF. CDR3 nucleotides: TGTGCCAGCTCACTCTGGACAGAAGCTAACTATGGCTACACCTTC. The chain employs TRBV18 and TRBJ1-2, with D maybe TRBD1 (6 bases). Germline CDR1 KGHSH, CDR2 LQKENI. Trimming left V 4 bases short and J 0 bases short, with 12 bases between. The CDR3 runs 15 residues.

This clone was counted a single time. This chain joins TRBV29-1 and TRBJ2-5, with 9 bases fitting TRBD1. The CDR3 sequence is 12 residues long. Losses at the gene ends were 5 bases for V and 4 bases for J; bases not matched to a gene: 2. Per germline, CDR1 SQVTM and CDR2 ANQGSEA. Written as DNA, the CDR3 is TGCAGCGTTCGACAGGGGGTAGAGACCCAGTACTTC. This translates into CSVRQGVETQYF.

The chain joins TRBV19 to TRBJ1-5; possibly TRBD1 for D (5 bases). Germline loops: CDR1 LNHDA, CDR2 SQIVND (reference sequence). CDR3 length equals 15 residues. With 3 bases removed from V and 2 bases from J, the gap between germline ends came to 11 bases. The CDR3 DNA follows: TGTGCCAGTAGTATCCGGGGGTATGGCAATCAGCCCCAGCATTTT. Its protein is CASSIRGYGNQPQHF. Filled out from reference TRBV19 and TRBJ1-5, the complete variable domain reads DGGITQSPKYLFRKEGQNVTLSCEQNLNHDAMYWYRQDPGQGLRLIYYSQIVNDFQKGDIAEGYSVSREKKESFPLTVTSAQKNPTAFYLCASSIRGYGNQPQHFGDGTRLSIL.

The gene calls are TRBV5-1 and TRBJ2-3, with 9 bases aligning to TRBD2. The CDR3 has 16 residues. Germline CDR1 and CDR2: SGHRS and YFSETQ. The V segment lost 6 bases and the J segment 6 bases; nucleotides outside the gene matches: 14. The CDR3 DNA reads as TGCGCCAGCACTAACTCGGGACTAGCTAACCCGGATACGCAGTATTTT. Protein: CASTNSGLANPDTQYF.

The chain recombines TRBV5-4 with TRBJ1-1, with 8 bases aligning to TRBD1. The germline gives CDR1 SGHNT, CDR2 YYREEE (reference sequence). J lost 0 bases, V lost 4 bases, and 2 bases had no gene match. The CDR3 totals 14 residues. Here the CDR3 DNA reads TGTGCCAGCAGCATACAGGGGGTGAACACTGAAGCTTTCTTT. It translates to CASSIQGVNTEAFF.

This clone was seen once. The chain carries TRBV19 and TRBJ1-2, with unresolved D. V shed 5 bases and J shed 8 bases, with 18 bases lying between them. The CDR3 is 14 residues long. CDR1 is LNHDA and CDR2 is SQIVND in the germline V gene (reference sequence). CDR3 residues: CASSQASATAGYTF. As DNA, the CDR3 is TGTGCCAGTAGTCAGGCCTCCGCGACGGCCGGCTACACCTTC.

V is TRBV2 and J is TRBJ1-1, with D perhaps TRBD1 (5 bases). The CDR3 covers 13 residues. Germline assignment: CDR1 SNHLY and CDR2 FYNNEI. Trimming removed 10 bases at V and 0 bases at J, with 12 bases between. This CDR3 is CAICRELNTEAFF. CDR3 nucleotide sequence: TGTGCCATTTGCAGGGAGCTGAACACTGAAGCTTTCTTT.

This clone was observed a single time. The same CDR3 arises from other DNA sequences in this sample as well. The gene calls are TRBV19 and TRBJ1-5; 12 bases are shared with TRBD1. Trimming at V came to 3 bases and at J to 7 bases, leaving 7 bases not matched to a gene. The CDR3 has 16 residues. Germline-derived CDR1 and CDR2 are LNHDA and SQIVND (reference sequence). CDR3 sequence: CASSIPGQGARQPQHF. CDR3 bases: TGTGCCAGTAGTATTCCGGGACAGGGGGCTAGGCAGCCCCAGCATTTT.

This clone turned up a few times. The rearrangement links TRBV30 to TRBJ2-3, with 9 bases fitting TRBD1. Germline trimming cut 7 bases from V and 3 bases from J; bases unmatched to any gene: 11. The CDR3 covers 15 residues. CDR1 GTSNPN and CDR2 SVGIG come from the germline V gene (reference sequence). As DNA, the CDR3 is TGTGCCTCCGACCCTCCGGGACAGGGTACAGATACGCAGTATTTT. This gives the protein CASDPPGQGTDTQYF.

This clone has more than one count but fewer than ten. The chain has TRBV7-8 and TRBJ2-3; TRBD2 might be the D (6 bases). There are 15 residues in the CDR3. Per germline, CDR1 SGHVS and CDR2 FQNEAQ. The V and J ends lost 3 bases and 1 base respectively, with 11 bases between them. CDR3 coding DNA: TGTGCCAGCAGCTTTGCGGGATCGGGCACAGATACGCAGTATTTT. It encodes CASSFAGSGTDTQYF.

V is TRBV29-1 and J is TRBJ1-1, with TRBD1 matching 7 bases. J lost 7 bases, V lost 3 bases, and 8 bases had no gene match. Germline loops: CDR1 SQVTM, CDR2 ANQGSEA. This CDR3 contains 13 residues. The CDR3 spells CSVERRGPGEAFF. The CDR3 DNA sequence: TGCAGCGTTGAGAGGAGGGGGCCAGGTGAAGCTTTCTTT.